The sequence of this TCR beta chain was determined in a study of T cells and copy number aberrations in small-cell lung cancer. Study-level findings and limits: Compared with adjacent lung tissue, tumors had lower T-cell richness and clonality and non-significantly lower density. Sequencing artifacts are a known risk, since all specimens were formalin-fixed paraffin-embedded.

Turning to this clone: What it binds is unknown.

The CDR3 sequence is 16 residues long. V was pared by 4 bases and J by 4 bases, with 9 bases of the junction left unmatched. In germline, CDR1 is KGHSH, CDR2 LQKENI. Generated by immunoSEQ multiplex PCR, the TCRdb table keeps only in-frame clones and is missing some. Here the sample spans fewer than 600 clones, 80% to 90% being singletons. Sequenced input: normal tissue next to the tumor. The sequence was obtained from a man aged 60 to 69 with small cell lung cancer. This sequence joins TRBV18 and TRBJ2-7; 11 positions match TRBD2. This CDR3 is CASSRLAGGPYYEQYF. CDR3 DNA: TGTGCCAGCTCACGGTTAGCGGGAGGGCCTTATTACGAGCAGTACTTC.